Listed below are T cell receptor beta chains from one sample, sequenced in a study of identical twins. TCRdb called the 5' RACE reads again in MiXCR, with one record for every CDR3 protein. The sample shows about 890,000 distinct CDR3 sequences, around an eighth of them seen only once. The sample was also linked to a second study, of yellow fever vaccine responses in identical twins.

Sequenced sample: PBMCs. Receptors originate from a woman between 18 and 29 years old in good health. CDR3s include the opening cysteine and the closing phenylalanine or tryptophan. Each record gives: V gene, J gene, clone size, D gene, CDR3 protein, CDR3 DNA. The D gene is left open where the match is weak. Rows may omit the clone size; those that give it use once, few, many or a size class.

V gene: TRBV18
J gene: TRBJ2-7
clone size: few
D gene: TRBD1
CDR3 protein: CASSHPGQGYEQYF
CDR3 DNA: TGTGCCAGCTCACATCCGGGACAGGGCTACGAGCAGTACTTC

V gene: TRBV2
J gene: TRBJ1-1
clone size: few
D gene: TRBD1
CDR3 protein: CASSVGTGIGAFF
CDR3 DNA: TGTGCCAGCAGTGTCGGGACAGGGATTGGAGCTTTCTTT

V gene: TRBV7-3
J gene: TRBJ2-1
clone size: NA
D gene: TRBD1
CDR3 protein: CASSFGQGVMSYNEQFF
CDR3 DNA: TGTGCCAGCAGCTTTGGACAGGGTGTAATGTCCTACAATGAGCAGTTCTTC

V gene: TRBV12-3/TRBV12-4
J gene: TRBJ1-5
clone size: few
D gene: TRBD1
CDR3 protein: CASTPDRGHSNQPQHF
CDR3 DNA: TGTGCCAGCACTCCAGACAGGGGGCATAGCAATCAGCCCCAGCATTTT

V gene: TRBV20-1
J gene: TRBJ2-1
clone size: NA
D gene: NA
CDR3 protein: CSASGGAGLRQFF
CDR3 DNA: TGCAGTGCTAGTGGGGGGGCCGGTCTTAGGCAGTTCTTC

V gene: TRBV20-1
J gene: TRBJ2-1
clone size: few
D gene: TRBD2
CDR3 protein: CSARAQVAGESEQFF
CDR3 DNA: TGCAGTGCTAGAGCACAGGTAGCGGGGGAGAGTGAGCAGTTCTTC

V gene: TRBV12-3/TRBV12-4
J gene: TRBJ2-7
clone size: NA
D gene: TRBD1
CDR3 protein: CASSRDREYEQYF
CDR3 DNA: TGTGCCAGCAGCCGGGACAGGGAATACGAGCAGTACTTC

V gene: TRBV7-9
J gene: TRBJ2-7
clone size: few
D gene: NA
CDR3 protein: CASSLAEATGDYEQYF
CDR3 DNA: TGTGCCAGCAGCTTAGCGGAAGCAACTGGGGACTACGAGCAGTACTTC

V gene: TRBV11-2
J gene: TRBJ1-5
clone size: NA
D gene: TRBD1
CDR3 protein: CASSGQGHNQPQHF
CDR3 DNA: TGTGCCAGCAGCGGACAGGGCCACAATCAGCCCCAGCATTTT

V gene: TRBV6-1
J gene: TRBJ1-1
clone size: NA
D gene: TRBD1
CDR3 protein: CASRKTIPTGRDMNTEAFF
CDR3 DNA: TGTGCCAGCAGAAAAACTATACCGACAGGGAGGGACATGAACACTGAAGCTTTCTTT

V gene: TRBV4-1
J gene: TRBJ2-3
clone size: many
D gene: TRBD2
CDR3 protein: CASSQEGRGNGGDTQYF
CDR3 DNA: TGCGCCAGCAGCCAAGAAGGGCGGGGGAATGGGGGGGATACGCAGTATTTT

V gene: TRBV20-1
J gene: TRBJ2-1
clone size: NA
D gene: NA
CDR3 protein: CSAAPDTTYNEQFF
CDR3 DNA: TGCAGTGCGGCGCCGGACACTACGTACAATGAGCAGTTCTTC

V gene: TRBV12-3/TRBV12-4
J gene: TRBJ1-5
clone size: many
D gene: TRBD1
CDR3 protein: CASSLVTGGGQPQHF
CDR3 DNA: TGTGCCAGCAGTTTGGTTACAGGGGGAGGTCAGCCCCAGCATTTT

V gene: TRBV25-1
J gene: TRBJ1-2
clone size: few
D gene: TRBD1
CDR3 protein: CASGDRGSGYTF
CDR3 DNA: TGTGCCAGCGGCGACAGGGGTAGTGGCTACACCTTC

V gene: TRBV28
J gene: TRBJ2-5
clone size: few
D gene: TRBD2
CDR3 protein: CASSLLLAGDRQETQYF
CDR3 DNA: TGTGCCAGCAGTTTATTACTAGCGGGAGACCGACAAGAGACCCAGTACTTC

V gene: TRBV29-1
J gene: TRBJ2-2
clone size: NA
D gene: TRBD1
CDR3 protein: CSVWTGGSGELFF
CDR3 DNA: TGCAGCGTTTGGACAGGGGGATCCGGGGAGCTGTTTTTT

V gene: TRBV27
J gene: TRBJ2-5
clone size: few
D gene: NA
CDR3 protein: CASSNGAQTQYF
CDR3 DNA: TGTGCCAGCAGTAATGGAGCCCAGACCCAGTACTTC

V gene: TRBV2
J gene: TRBJ2-7
clone size: few
D gene: TRBD2
CDR3 protein: CASSEGGRLAFYEQYF
CDR3 DNA: TGTGCCAGCAGTGAAGGGGGGAGACTAGCGTTCTACGAGCAGTACTTC

V gene: TRBV4-1
J gene: TRBJ2-1
clone size: few
D gene: TRBD2
CDR3 protein: CASTYPAGGTTNEQFF
CDR3 DNA: TGCGCCAGCACCTACCCCGCGGGGGGGACTACCAATGAGCAGTTCTTC

V gene: TRBV9
J gene: TRBJ2-1
clone size: few
D gene: TRBD2
CDR3 protein: CASKAGGHNEQFF
CDR3 DNA: TGTGCCAGCAAGGCGGGGGGCCACAATGAGCAGTTCTTC

V gene: TRBV2
J gene: TRBJ2-5
clone size: NA
D gene: TRBD2
CDR3 protein: CASSPGTSGSLGTQYF
CDR3 DNA: TGTGCCAGCAGCCCCGGGACTAGCGGTAGCCTGGGGACCCAGTACTTC

V gene: TRBV12-3/TRBV12-4
J gene: TRBJ2-3
clone size: NA
D gene: TRBD2
CDR3 protein: CASSHGGSTSLWADTQYF
CDR3 DNA: TGTGCCAGCAGTCACGGCGGGAGTACCTCCCTCTGGGCAGATACGCAGTATTTT

V gene: TRBV7-9
J gene: TRBJ2-1
clone size: few
D gene: NA
CDR3 protein: CASSLDGMGLRNEQFF
CDR3 DNA: TGTGCCAGCAGCTTAGACGGGATGGGGTTGAGGAATGAGCAGTTCTTC

V gene: TRBV10-3
J gene: TRBJ2-7
clone size: NA
D gene: NA
CDR3 protein: CAISVGRDSYEQYF
CDR3 DNA: TGTGCCATCAGTGTTGGGCGGGACTCCTACGAGCAGTACTTC

V gene: TRBV21-1
J gene: TRBJ1-2
clone size: NA
D gene: NA
CDR3 protein: CASRTRCKDRFNDGYTF
CDR3 DNA: TGTGCCAGCAGGACGAGATGTAAGGACAGGTTCAACGATGGCTACACCTTC

V gene: TRBV6-5
J gene: TRBJ2-7
clone size: few
D gene: TRBD1
CDR3 protein: CASSYSTPGQGTQYF
CDR3 DNA: TGTGCCAGCAGTTACTCAACCCCGGGACAGGGGACGCAGTACTTC

V gene: TRBV7-9
J gene: TRBJ2-5
clone size: many
D gene: NA
CDR3 protein: CASSVGQSRETQYF
CDR3 DNA: TGTGCCAGCAGCGTTGGACAGTCCAGAGAGACCCAGTACTTC

V gene: TRBV5-6
J gene: TRBJ2-2
clone size: NA
D gene: NA
CDR3 protein: CASSLAGRVVAGELFF
CDR3 DNA: TGTGCCAGCAGCTTGGCTGGCAGGGTAGTGGCCGGGGAGCTGTTTTTT

V gene: TRBV6-1
J gene: TRBJ1-1
clone size: few
D gene: TRBD1
CDR3 protein: CASSEDGTGSAFF
CDR3 DNA: TGTGCCAGCAGTGAAGATGGGACAGGGAGCGCTTTCTTT

V gene: TRBV2
J gene: TRBJ2-1
clone size: NA
D gene: TRBD2
CDR3 protein: CASSERGTYNEQFF
CDR3 DNA: TGTGCCAGCAGTGAGCGGGGGACCTACAATGAGCAGTTCTTC

V gene: TRBV12-3/TRBV12-4
J gene: TRBJ1-5
clone size: many
D gene: TRBD1
CDR3 protein: CASSPEGGDYSNQPQHF
CDR3 DNA: TGTGCCAGCAGTCCCGAAGGGGGCGATTATAGCAATCAGCCCCAGCATTTT

V gene: TRBV9
J gene: TRBJ2-1
clone size: many
D gene: NA
CDR3 protein: CASSVEFLNNEQFF
CDR3 DNA: TGTGCCAGCAGCGTAGAATTCCTTAACAATGAGCAGTTCTTC

V gene: TRBV20-1
J gene: TRBJ2-1
clone size: few
D gene: NA
CDR3 protein: CSATFPTLNEQFF
CDR3 DNA: TGCAGTGCTACGTTTCCTACCCTCAATGAGCAGTTCTTC

V gene: TRBV7-9
J gene: TRBJ2-5
clone size: few
D gene: TRBD2
CDR3 protein: CASSLPGTRYQETQYF
CDR3 DNA: TGTGCCAGCAGCTTACCCGGGACTAGATACCAAGAGACCCAGTACTTC

V gene: TRBV11-2
J gene: TRBJ2-2
clone size: NA
D gene: NA
CDR3 protein: CASSLDPAGANTGELFF
CDR3 DNA: TGTGCCAGCAGCTTAGATCCCGCGGGCGCAAACACCGGGGAGCTGTTTTTT

V gene: TRBV4-1
J gene: TRBJ2-3
clone size: few
D gene: NA
CDR3 protein: CASSHPPQGWDTQYF
CDR3 DNA: TGCGCCAGCAGCCACCCCCCCCAGGGCTGGGATACGCAGTATTTT

V gene: TRBV3-1
J gene: TRBJ2-6
clone size: NA
D gene: NA
CDR3 protein: CASSRPVGPGANVLTF
CDR3 DNA: TGTGCCAGCAGCCGCCCGGTTGGGCCTGGGGCCAACGTCCTGACTTTC